The 26 T cell receptor beta chains below all came from one sample that was sequenced in a study of T cells in localized non-small cell lung cancer. This table comes from immunoSEQ multiplex PCR, and its TCRdb copy is limited to in-frame clones, with some not included. The sample lists under 1,100 clones; about 20% were seen once. Here the sequenced sample was normal lung tissue next to the tumor, taken before any cancer treatment. The receptors derive from a male donor at least 60 years old with stage I lung adenocarcinoma.

CDR3 protein: CASSEWASGRFEQYF. In nucleotides, the CDR3 is TGCGCCAGCAGTGAGTGGGCTAGCGGGAGGTTTGAGCAGTACTTC. The chain recombines TRBV10-2 with TRBJ2-7; TRBD2 agrees at 11 bases. V was clipped by 1 base and J by 7 bases; unmatched bases: 6. The CDR3 runs to 15 residues. CDR1 WSHSY and CDR2 SAAADI come from the germline V gene.

The gene calls are TRBV9 and TRBJ1-2; a possible D gene is TRBD1 (5 bases). Germline-derived CDR1 and CDR2 are SGDLS and YYNGEE. The CDR3 runs 13 residues. Trimming left V 2 bases short and J 8 bases short, with 13 bases between. CDR3 in amino acids: CASSVSPGRGYTF. The CDR3 DNA reads as TGTGCCAGCAGCGTCTCCCCAGGGCGGGGCTACACCTTC.

V and J are TRBV9 and TRBJ2-1, with D possibly being TRBD2 (6 bases). The CDR3 totals 15 residues. Looked up from germline, CDR1 is SGDLS and CDR2 is YYNGEE. Trimming took 3 bases from V and 6 from J, leaving 16 bases between them. The CDR3 DNA sequence: TGTGCCAGCAGCGCCACGGACGGGAGATTCAATGAGCAGTTCTTC. Translated, it gives CASSATDGRFNEQFF.

The V gene is TRBV19, the J gene TRBJ2-2, with D unresolved. Per germline, CDR1 LNHDA and CDR2 SQIVND (reference sequence). The CDR3 is 13 amino acids. V lost 7 bases, J lost 5 bases, and 11 bases lay in between. CDR3 DNA: TGTGCCAGTAACGTGGGTGGTACCGGGGAGCTGTTTTTT. Protein product: CASNVGGTGELFF.

The V and J genes are TRBV28 and TRBJ2-5; possible D gene TRBD1, 6 bases. This CDR3 comprises 14 residues. Trimming shortened V by 5 bases and J by 5 bases, and 15 bases separated the two germline ends. Looked up from germline, CDR1 is MDHEN and CDR2 is SYDVKM. The CDR3 is CASSGTLRRETQYF. Written as DNA, the CDR3 is TGTGCCAGCAGTGGGACACTCCGACGGGAGACCCAGTACTTC. Full variable domain (outside the CDR3, taken from reference TRBV28 and TRBJ2-5): DVKVTQSSRYLVKRTGEKVFLECVQDMDHENMFWYRQDPGLGLRLIYFSYDVKMKEKGDIPEGYSVSREKKERFSLILESASTNQTSMYLCASSGTLRRETQYFGPGTRLLVL.

The chain couples TRBV11-3 to TRBJ2-1, with a possible D match to TRBD2 (8 bases). V was pared by 2 bases and J by 4 bases, with 18 bases between. CDR1 and CDR2 (germline): SGHNT, YENEEA. The CDR3 contains 17 residues. DNA of the CDR3: TGTGCCAGCAGCTTAAGAGGGGGCCTAGCGGGTTACAATGAGCAGTTCTTC. It codes for CASSLRGGLAGYNEQFF.

The V gene is TRBV5-1, the J gene TRBJ2-3; the D gene is possibly TRBD1 (5 bases). V was trimmed by 1 base and J by 0 bases, leaving 9 bases between them. CDR1 and CDR2 (germline): SGHRS, YFSETQ. The CDR3 length is 15 residues. In DNA form, the CDR3 reads TGCGCCAGCAGCTTGTGGACAACTAGCACAGATACGCAGTATTTT. Translated: CASSLWTTSTDTQYF. Full variable domain (rest looked up from reference TRBV5-1 and TRBJ2-3): KAGVTQTPRYLIKTRGQQVTLSCSPISGHRSVSWYQQTPGQGLQFLFEYFSETQRNKGNFPGRFSGRQFSNSRSEMNVSTLELGDSALYLCASSLWTTSTDTQYFGPGTRLTVL.

The chain links TRBV11-3 to TRBJ2-7; D may correspond to TRBD1 or TRBD2 (6 bases each). The CDR3 length is 15 residues. Germline CDR1 SGHNT, CDR2 YENEEA. Deletions cut 5 bases from V and 3 bases from J, with 17 bases between. The CDR3 DNA follows: TGTGCCAGCAGCCCTAACAGGGACTCTTTCTACGAGCAGTACTTC. Amino acids: CASSPNRDSFYEQYF.

The chain carries TRBV11-3 and TRBJ1-1; no clear D gene. The CDR3 length is 14 residues. Germline loops: CDR1 SGHNT, CDR2 YENEEA. Trimming cost V 1 base and J 0 bases, with 6 bases left between them. Here the CDR3 DNA reads TGTGCCAGCAGCTTAGTACAGATGAACACTGAAGCTTTCTTT. As protein: CASSLVQMNTEAFF.

This clone counts as medium-sized. The chain has TRBV11-3 and TRBJ1-1, with TRBD1 as a possible D gene (5 bases). V was pared by 0 bases and J by 0 bases, with 8 bases between. CDR1 SGHNT and CDR2 YENEEA come from the germline V gene. This CDR3 is 15 amino acids long. Here the CDR3 DNA reads TGTGCCAGCAGCTTAGACAGGGCCCTGAACACTGAAGCTTTCTTT. It encodes CASSLDRALNTEAFF.

This clone was recorded a few times. This chain connects TRBV11-3 to TRBJ2-1; TRBD2 might be the D (7 bases). Germline CDR1 and CDR2: SGHNT and YENEEA. This CDR3 contains 14 residues. V shed 5 bases and J shed 13 bases, with 21 bases lying between them. For the CDR3, the DNA is TGTGCCAGCAGCCTCCAGGGGATTACTAGCGCCCAGTTCTTC. Translated, it gives CASSLQGITSAQFF.

This clone was counted between two and nine times. This rearrangement joins TRBV12-5 to TRBJ2-7; TRBD2 might be the D (6 bases). Per germline, CDR1 LGHNT and CDR2 FRNRAP. The length of the CDR3 is 14 residues. The CDR3 protein is CASRTLGLLTEQYF. In nucleotides, the CDR3 is TGTGCCAGCCGAACGCTGGGACTCCTAACCGAGCAGTACTTC.

The chain has TRBV19 and TRBJ2-1, with 7 bases fitting TRBD1. The CDR3 is made up of 14 amino acids. The germline V gene encodes CDR1 LNHDA and CDR2 SQIVND (reference sequence). With V trimmed by 7 bases and J by 3 bases, 6 bases remained unmatched. CDR3 sequence reads: CASMSGGHYNEQFF. The CDR3 nucleotides read TGTGCCAGTATGTCAGGGGGACACTACAATGAGCAGTTCTTC. The full variable domain, with the rest looked up from reference TRBV19 and TRBJ2-1, is DGGITQSPKYLFRKEGQNVTLSCEQNLNHDAMYWYRQDPGQGLRLIYYSQIVNDFQKGDIAEGYSVSREKKESFPLTVTSAQKNPTAFYLCASMSGGHYNEQFFGPGTRLTVL.

By share of the sample, this clone is large. The V and J genes are TRBV11-3 and TRBJ2-7, with a weak D call TRBD2 (7 bases). V was trimmed by 3 bases and J by 5 bases, leaving 14 bases between them. Per the germline V gene, CDR1 is SGHNT and CDR2 is YENEEA. The CDR3 consists of 14 residues. The CDR3 protein is CASSLGAGADEQYF. The CDR3 DNA reads TGTGCCAGCAGCTTGGGGGCGGGAGCGGACGAGCAGTACTTC. The variable domain in full, with the rest retrieved from reference TRBV11-3 and TRBJ2-7, is EAGVVQSPRYKIIEKKQPVAFWCNPISGHNTLYWYLQNLGQGPELLIRYENEEAVDDSQLPKDRFSAERLKGVDSTLKIQPAELGDSAVYLCASSLGAGADEQYFGPGTRLTVT.

The gene calls are TRBV6-8 and TRBJ1-2, with D possibly matching TRBD1 (6 bases). CDR1 is MNHGY and CDR2 is SAAAGT in the germline V gene. The V end lost 0 bases, the J end lost 1 base, and 15 bases lay between the germline ends. This CDR3 spans 17 amino acids. The CDR3 DNA is TGTGCCAGCAGTTACTCGAAAAGCAGGGGCCTTAACTATGGCTACACCTTC. Translation gives CASSYSKSRGLNYGYTF.

This clone showed up just a few times. The DNA for the CDR3 is TGTGCCAGCAGCCCTAGTCGTTTTGGGGACTATGGCTACACCTTC. Translation gives CASSPSRFGDYGYTF. The chain carries TRBV9 and TRBJ1-2; D is unresolved. Germline CDR1 is SGDLS and CDR2 is YYNGEE. There are 15 residues in the CDR3. Trimming removed 4 bases at V and 3 bases at J, with 16 bases between. The whole variable domain, filled in from reference TRBV9 and TRBJ1-2, reads DSGVTQTPKHLITATGQRVTLRCSPRSGDLSVYWYQQSLDQGLQFLIQYYNGEERAKGNILERFSAQQFPDLHSELNLSSLELGDSALYFCASSPSRFGDYGYTFGSGTRLTVV.

This clone was counted only a few times. This rearrangement joins TRBV9 to TRBJ1-1; 10 bases map to TRBD1. The germline V gene has CDR1 SGDLS and CDR2 YYNGEE. V dropped 3 bases and J dropped 4; count of bases not matched to a gene: 9. This CDR3 is 16 amino acids long. CDR3 coding DNA: TGTGCCAGCAGCGAACGACAGGGGGCACTGGGCACTGAAGCTTTCTTT. Translating gives CASSERQGALGTEAFF.

By share, this clone ranks as large. This chain joins TRBV11-3 and TRBJ2-7, with 11 bases lining up with TRBD2. Germline trimming cut 5 bases from V and 2 bases from J; bases unmatched to any gene: 14. Germline V gene data show CDR1 as SGHNT and CDR2 as YENEEA. This CDR3 is 18 amino acids long. The CDR3 loop is CASSRAHVTSGNPYEQYF. In DNA, the CDR3 is TGTGCCAGCAGCCGAGCCCATGTGACTAGCGGGAACCCCTACGAGCAGTACTTC.

The chain combines TRBV28 with TRBJ1-2; D unclear. Germline CDR1 MDHEN, CDR2 SYDVKM. V was clipped by 3 bases and J by 1 base, with 6 bases between them. The CDR3 runs 13 residues. The CDR3 DNA reads TGTGCCAGCAGTTTGGGGAATAACTATGGCTACACCTTC. Protein: CASSLGNNYGYTF.

By frequency in the sample, this clone is medium-sized. The rearrangement uses TRBV11-3 and TRBJ2-1, with 8 bases identical to TRBD1. V lost 3 bases, J lost 4 bases, and 2 bases stayed unmatched. Germline V gives CDR1 SGHNT, CDR2 YENEEA. The CDR3 is 14 amino acids. DNA for the CDR3: TGTGCCAGCAGCTTGACAGGGGTTTACAATGAGCAGTTCTTC. It codes for CASSLTGVYNEQFF.

This clone has only a few counts. The rearrangement uses TRBV11-3 and TRBJ2-4; D is unresolved. The V gene's germline CDR1 is SGHNT and CDR2 YENEEA. The CDR3 spans 17 residues. Trimming took off 3 bases at V and 1 base at J, with 16 bases between the two ends. The CDR3: CASSFFRTINAKNIQYF. In DNA, the CDR3 is TGTGCCAGCAGCTTTTTCCGCACAATCAACGCCAAAAACATTCAGTACTTC.

This clone was observed a few times. The chain is built from TRBV12-2 and TRBJ2-7; TRBD2 is the table's D call and was not checked against the DNA. TRBV12-2 corresponds to a pseudogene. This CDR3 spans 19 amino acids. CDR3 region: CASRLALDTVALARVAQYF. CDR3 nucleotide sequence: TGTGCAAGTCGCTTAGCCTTGGACACTGTGGCACTAGCCAGGGTCGCGCAGTACTTC.

By its share, this clone is large (0.1 to 1%). The chain uses TRBV11-3 and TRBJ1-1; D is unresolved. Trimming pared 0 bases from V and 0 bases from J, leaving 8 bases between. CDR3 length: 15 amino acids. The V gene's germline CDR1 is SGHNT and CDR2 YENEEA. The CDR3 loop reads CASSLEKSVNTEAFF. Written as DNA, the CDR3 is TGTGCCAGCAGCTTAGAAAAGTCGGTGAACACTGAAGCTTTCTTT.

The chain carries TRBV6-8 and TRBJ2-7; D possibly corresponds to TRBD2 (5 bases). Germline CDR1 and CDR2: MNHGY and SAAAGT. This CDR3 is 12 amino acids long. Trimming took 0 bases from V and 7 from J, leaving 7 bases between them. CDR3 coding DNA: TGTGCCAGCAGTTACTCCTCGGGGGAGCAGTACTTC. This sequence encodes CASSYSSGEQYF.

The rearrangement uses TRBV19 and TRBJ1-3; D is ambiguous. Germline CDR1 and CDR2: LNHDA and SQIVND (reference sequence). This CDR3 comprises 13 residues. V gave up 3 bases and J gave up 9 bases, with 12 bases separating them. The CDR3 coding sequence is TGTGCCAGTAGTATCGCCAGGACTGGCACCATATATTTT. Translation: CASSIARTGTIYF.

This clone ranks as medium-sized (0.01 to 0.1%). The genes are TRBV6-8 and TRBJ2-7; weak D call: TRBD2 (5 bases). Deletions cut 2 bases from V and 1 base from J, with 12 bases between. The CDR3 has 15 residues. Germline CDR1 is MNHGY and CDR2 is SAAAGT. The CDR3 region is CASSYEVGASYEQYF. Here the CDR3 DNA reads TGTGCCAGCAGTTACGAGGTGGGAGCGTCCTACGAGCAGTACTTC.